This T cell receptor (beta chain) was identified in a study of blood T cell repertoires in COVID-19. The CDR3 has 15 amino acids. CDR1 and CDR2 from the germline V gene are LGHNA and YSLEER. J gave up 8 bases and V 1 base, and 5 bases lay outside the gene matches. Here immunoSEQ multiplex PCR was the method, and the copy in TCRdb shows in-frame clones only, minus some. The sample lists over 100,000 clones; over 60% were seen once. Sequencing was carried out using peripheral blood. The J gene is TRBJ1-4, the V gene TRBV4-3; 9 bases map to TRBD1. This TCR was recovered from a woman aged 70-85 years with acute or convalescent COVID-19. In DNA, the CDR3 is TGCGCCAGCAGCCAAGTCGGGACAGGGAACGAAAAACTGTTTTTT. Residues: CASSQVGTGNEKLFF.